This TCR beta chain was retrieved from a study of cytotoxic CD8 clonotypes in ibrutinib-treated CLL. Overall study findings and caveats: Shared public clonotypes were rare, and on treatment they either got smaller or stayed the same.

Assay: immunoSEQ multiplex PCR; the TCRdb copy retains only in-frame clones and omits some. The sample yields about 140,000 clones, roughly 80% seen once. A few counts support this clone. The antigen is unknown. Trimming removed 4 bases from V and 3 bases from J, with 4 bases in between. Germline V gives CDR1 MNHEY, CDR2 SMNVEV (reference sequence). The length of the CDR3 is 12 residues. The specimen comprised PBMCs, sampled after 12 months of ibrutinib treatment. The sequence was obtained from a human donor with chronic lymphocytic leukemia. The rearrangement links TRBV27 to TRBJ1-5; no reliable D call. In DNA, the CDR3 is TGTGCCAGCAGTTCACTCAATCAGCCCCAGCATTTT. Translated: CASSSLNQPQHF.